These 25 T cell receptor beta chains came from one sample sequenced in a study of CD8 T cells in ankylosing spondylitis. The study's findings and limits: Eight or nine highly homologous variants made up a TCR beta motif that seemed to typify ankylosing spondylitis blood.

These receptors' antigens are unknown. TCRdb re-analysed the 5' RACE reads in MiXCR, keeping a single row per CDR3 protein. The sample records approximately 440,000 distinct CDR3 sequences, under 20% being singletons. Source material: blood, either unsorted or a sorted T cell fraction (not recorded which). These receptors came from a male donor with ankylosing spondylitis.

This clonotype was found a few times. The chain has TRBV12-3 or TRBV12-4 and TRBJ2-6, with D perhaps TRBD1 (6 bases). The V gene lost 4 bases and the J gene lost 4 bases, with 11 bases spanning the gap. CDR3 length: 15 residues. For the CDR3, the DNA is TGTGCCAGCAGTTCGTACAGGGTGGGGGCCAACGTCCTGACTTTC. Its translation is CASSSYRVGANVLTF.

CDR3 loop: CASSTGLGGNTIYF. For the CDR3, the DNA is TGTGCCAGCAGTACAGGGTTAGGTGGAAACACCATATATTTT. The V gene is TRBV12-3 or TRBV12-4, the J gene TRBJ1-3, with D maybe TRBD1 (6 bases). The CDR3 is made up of 14 amino acids. V was clipped by 5 bases and J by 3 bases, with 11 bases between them.

The table lists this clonotype with a few counts. The chain links TRBV3-1 to TRBJ1-2; D may be TRBD1 (6 bases). The CDR3 has 11 amino acids. Germline CDR1 is LGHDT and CDR2 is YNNKEL (reference sequence). DNA of the CDR3: TGTGCGACCGGGACAAGCTATGGCTACACCTTC. This gives the protein CATGTSYGYTF.

This clonotype appeared many times. J is TRBJ2-1 and V is TRBV5-1; 9 nucleotides agree with TRBD1. Germline V gene data show CDR1 as SGHRS and CDR2 as YFSETQ. CDR3 length: 14 amino acids. The ends lost 8 bases at V and 8 bases at J; junction bases unmatched: 11. In nucleotides, the CDR3 is TGCGCCAGTAAACCCGGGACAGGGCTGGATGAGCAGTTCTTC. This encodes CASKPGTGLDEQFF.

The chain carries TRBV7-6 and TRBJ2-1; TRBD2 aligns across 9 bases. The CDR3 totals 16 residues. Germline CDR1 and CDR2: SGHVS and FNYEAQ. V dropped 0 bases and J dropped 2; count of bases not matched to a gene: 2. CDR3 bases: TGTGCCAGCAGCTTAGCCGGCGGGGGGGCCTACAATGAGCAGTTCTTC. Translating gives CASSLAGGGAYNEQFF.

This clonotype was counted many times. The V gene is TRBV4-1, the J gene TRBJ2-4; D is perhaps TRBD1 (6 bases). The CDR3 sequence is 15 residues long. Trimming took off 0 bases at V and 7 bases at J, with 13 bases between the two ends. Per the germline V gene, CDR1 is MGHRA and CDR2 is YSYEKL. The CDR3 region has the DNA TGCGCCAGCAGCCAAGAGCCACAGGGTGGTAACATTCAGTACTTC. Translation gives CASSQEPQGGNIQYF.

In its sample, this clonotype was seen many times. The chain recombines TRBV20-1 with TRBJ1-2; TRBD1 matches 8 bases. The germline V gene has CDR1 DFQATT and CDR2 SNEGSKA (reference sequence). The CDR3 has 14 residues. V shed 3 bases, J shed 4 bases, and the junction held 7 bases outside the gene matches. The CDR3 DNA reads TGCAGTGCTAGTTCCCAGGGGGCAGGCTATGGCTACACCTTC. Amino acids: CSASSQGAGYGYTF.

This clonotype was seen a few times. This chain links TRBV6-5 with TRBJ2-2; D is unresolved. The CDR3 has 15 residues. Per the germline V gene, CDR1 is MNHEY and CDR2 is SVGAGI. V lost 0 bases and J lost 3, with 8 bases in between. This CDR3 reads CASSYSRQHTGELFF. The CDR3, as DNA: TGTGCCAGCAGTTACTCGAGGCAGCACACCGGGGAGCTGTTTTTT.

V usage is TRBV7-9 and J usage is TRBJ1-2; possible D gene TRBD1, 5 bases. Trimming stripped 4 bases from V and 8 bases from J, with 17 bases between. There are 14 residues in the CDR3. Germline values: CDR1 SEHNR, CDR2 FQNEAQ (reference sequence). CDR3 region: CASSSAWGDWGYTF. CDR3 in DNA: TGTGCCAGCAGCTCCGCCTGGGGGGACTGGGGCTACACCTTC.

Concerning this clonotype itself: An end of the junction differs from the germline gene, which may be a read error. The chain joins TRBV7-9 to TRBJ2-3; D remains ambiguous. The CDR3 covers 12 residues. Germline V lookup: CDR1 SEHNR, CDR2 FQNEAQ (reference sequence). Here the CDR3 reads CANSPPTDTQYF. CDR3 nucleotides: TGTGCCAACAGCCCCCCCACAGATACGCAGTATTTT.

V is TRBV5-1 and J is TRBJ1-6; maybe TRBD1 (6 bases). The CDR3 runs to 17 residues. The germline V and J ends were trimmed by 0 bases and 7 bases, with 17 bases remaining between them. Germline V CDR1 and CDR2: SGHRS, YFSETQ. The CDR3 nucleotides are TGCGCCAGCAGCTTGGGGCACAGGGACTATAAGAATTCACCCCTCCACTTT. Translated, it gives CASSLGHRDYKNSPLHF.

V and J are TRBV6-1 and TRBJ1-1; maybe TRBD1 (6 bases). The CDR3 has 13 residues. Trimming pared 6 bases from V and 0 bases from J, leaving 8 bases between. The germline V gene encodes CDR1 MNHNS and CDR2 SASEGT. The CDR3 nucleotides are TGTGCCAGCAGAACAGGGATGAACACTGAAGCTTTCTTT. It translates to CASRTGMNTEAFF.

In its sample, this clonotype was seen a few times. This chain links TRBV4-3 with TRBJ2-1; 9 bases are shared with TRBD2. Germline trimming cut 5 bases from V and 3 bases from J; bases unmatched to any gene: 8. The CDR3 totals 16 residues. Per germline, CDR1 LGHNA and CDR2 YSLEER. Written as DNA, the CDR3 is TGCGCCAGCAGCTACGGGTTTAGCGGGAGCTACAATGAGCAGTTCTTC. This translates into CASSYGFSGSYNEQFF.

This clonotype was seen many times. The chain couples TRBV12-3 or TRBV12-4 to TRBJ1-3; the match to TRBD1 covers 10 bases. The ends lost 5 bases at V and 1 base at J; junction bases unmatched: 5. The CDR3 loop spans 16 amino acids. As DNA, the CDR3 is TGTGCCAGCAGTAGGAGGACAGGGGGGTCTGGAAACACCATATATTTT. As protein: CASSRRTGGSGNTIYF.

The chain carries TRBV5-1 and TRBJ2-1, with 9 bases that match TRBD2. CDR3 length: 15 residues. The germline V gene encodes CDR1 SGHRS and CDR2 YFSETQ. V dropped 4 bases and J dropped 7; count of bases not matched to a gene: 9. The CDR3 loop reads CASSIFSGSGNEQFF. The CDR3 bases are TGCGCCAGCAGCATCTTTAGCGGGAGTGGGAATGAGCAGTTCTTC.

The V gene is TRBV20-1, the J gene TRBJ1-1; D gene unclear. Looked up from germline, CDR1 is DFQATT and CDR2 is SNEGSKA (reference sequence). Trimming cost V 5 bases and J 1 base, with 8 bases left between them. The CDR3 length is 12 residues. The CDR3 region is CSAPKANTEAFF. The CDR3 bases are TGCAGTGCTCCTAAAGCGAACACTGAAGCTTTCTTT.

This clonotype appeared a few times. The chain couples TRBV20-1 to TRBJ2-3; 9 bases agree with TRBD1. Germline values: CDR1 DFQATT, CDR2 SNEGSKA (reference sequence). The CDR3 length is 16 residues. V was clipped by 6 bases and J by 2 bases; unmatched bases: 12. The CDR3 nucleotides read TGCAGTGCCGACGACCGGGACAGGGCCGCCACAGATACGCAGTATTTT. It is translated as CSADDRDRAATDTQYF.

The gene calls are TRBV7-2 and TRBJ2-1, with 9 bases fitting TRBD1. The CDR3 has 13 amino acids. Germline lookup yields CDR1 SGHTA and CDR2 FQGNSA. Trimming cost V 7 bases and J 7 bases; bases outside gene matches: 5. The CDR3 is CASTDRGTNEQFF. In nucleotides, the CDR3 is TGTGCCAGCACGGACAGGGGAACGAATGAGCAGTTCTTC.

V and J are TRBV20-1 and TRBJ1-6; unclear D gene. The CDR3 is 13 residues long. The germline gives CDR1 DFQATT, CDR2 SNEGSKA (reference sequence). Trimming stripped 3 bases from V and 5 bases from J, with 8 bases between. For the CDR3, the DNA is TGCAGTGCTAGGGCGCAGAATAATTCACCCCTCCACTTT. It codes for CSARAQNNSPLHF.

This clonotype occurred a few times. This sequence joins TRBV5-1 and TRBJ1-1; D call uncertain. V shed 0 bases and J shed 7 bases, with 10 bases lying between them. CDR1 is SGHRS, CDR2 YFSETQ, per germline. The CDR3 runs to 13 residues. The CDR3 reads CASSLGAPGEAFF. CDR3 sequence (DNA): TGCGCCAGCAGCTTGGGGGCCCCAGGTGAAGCTTTCTTT.

V gene TRBV10-3 combines with J gene TRBJ2-1; 9 bases align to TRBD2. Germline V CDR1 and CDR2: ENHRY, SYGVKD. This CDR3 has 16 residues. V was clipped by 0 bases and J by 6 bases; unmatched bases: 6. The CDR3: CAISESGLAGRNEQFF. CDR3 coding DNA: TGTGCCATCAGTGAGTCCGGGCTAGCGGGGCGCAATGAGCAGTTCTTC.

This clonotype was seen a few times. The genes are TRBV27 and TRBJ1-5, with 11 bases matching TRBD1. Germline V gene lookup returns CDR1 MNHEY and CDR2 SMNVEV (reference sequence). J lost 3 bases, V lost 2 bases, and 15 bases had no gene match. The CDR3 loop spans 20 amino acids. CDR3 bases: TGTGCCAGCAGTTTACTGGCACCGGGACAGGGGGTACGGAACAATCAGCCCCAGCATTTT. Encoded protein: CASSLLAPGQGVRNNQPQHF.

This clonotype was seen repeatedly, ten times or more. This chain links TRBV12-3 or TRBV12-4 with TRBJ1-1, with a possible D match to TRBD1 (5 bases). The CDR3 totals 16 residues. The ends were cut back, 7 bases at V and 0 bases at J, with 18 bases in the middle. CDR3 sequence (DNA): TGTGCCAGCACCCTGGGGCACACCGCGGTGAACACTGAAGCTTTCTTT. Residues: CASTLGHTAVNTEAFF.

The CDR3: CASKAPTGATGELFF. The CDR3 region has the DNA TGTGCCAGCAAAGCACCGACAGGGGCCACCGGGGAGCTGTTTTTT. The chain joins TRBV2 to TRBJ2-2; 8 nucleotides agree with TRBD1. The CDR3 has 15 residues. Germline-derived CDR1 and CDR2 are SNHLY and FYNNEI. With 7 bases clipped from V and 4 bases from J, the junction kept 8 bases outside the gene matches.

V usage is TRBV4-3 and J usage is TRBJ2-3; tentative D call: TRBD1 (6 bases). The V and J ends lost 5 bases and 1 base respectively, with 10 bases between them. Germline loops: CDR1 LGHNA, CDR2 YSLEER. The CDR3 extends over 14 amino acids. As DNA, the CDR3 is TGCGCCAGCAGCACAGGGTTGGGCACAGATACGCAGTATTTT. This sequence encodes CASSTGLGTDTQYF.